These T cell receptor beta chains were read from a single sample in a study of OX40 agonist ivuxolimab in advanced cancers. The protocol was immunoSEQ multiplex PCR, while the TCRdb copy is restricted to in-frame clones and leaves out a portion. The sample has about 73,000 clones, 65% to 90% seen once; the top ten hold under 0.75%. This material consisted of CD4+ or CD8+ T cells sorted from blood, taken in a trial of the OX40 agonist ivuxolimab. These receptors were collected from an adult with an advanced solid tumor such as melanoma, head and neck, liver or kidney cancer. Both conserved end residues are part of each CDR3. Fields, in order: D gene, clone size, J gene, V gene, CDR3 DNA, CDR3 protein. A D gene is named only where the DNA matches it firmly. The size of a clone is reported for some rows only, either as once, few or many, or as a class for expanded clones.

d_call: .
clone_size: .
j_call: TRBJ1-1
v_call: TRBV5-4
cdr3_nt: TGTGCCAGCAGCTCCTCCGGCAGGTCGAACACTGAAGCTTTCTTT
cdr3_aa: CASSSSGRSNTEAFF

d_call: .
clone_size: .
j_call: TRBJ2-5
v_call: TRBV15
cdr3_nt: TGTGCCACCAGCAGGTTACTGCAGGACTTCCAAGAGACCCAGTACTTC
cdr3_aa: CATSRLLQDFQETQYF

d_call: .
clone_size: .
j_call: TRBJ1-4
v_call: TRBV7-9
cdr3_nt: TGTGCCAGCAAGTATTCTGGAGAAGAAAAACTGTTTTTT
cdr3_aa: CASKYSGEEKLFF

d_call: TRBD2
clone_size: .
j_call: TRBJ2-1
v_call: TRBV27
cdr3_nt: TGTGCCAGCAGTTTGTCCTTTTCTAGCGGGGGGAGTGAGCAGTTCTTC
cdr3_aa: CASSLSFSSGGSEQFF

d_call: TRBD2
clone_size: .
j_call: TRBJ2-1
v_call: TRBV5-1
cdr3_nt: TGCGCCAGCACCAGAATATCGGCTAGCGGTTACTACAATGAGCAGTTCTTC
cdr3_aa: CASTRISASGYYNEQFF

d_call: .
clone_size: .
j_call: TRBJ1-4
v_call: TRBV5-8
cdr3_nt: TGTGCCAGCAGCTTGAGGGGGGCCGGTGAAAAACTGTTTTTT
cdr3_aa: CASSLRGAGEKLFF

d_call: .
clone_size: .
j_call: TRBJ2-3
v_call: TRBV30
cdr3_nt: TGTGCCTGGAGTGTACCTGAGGGTGCAGATACGCAGTATTTT
cdr3_aa: CAWSVPEGADTQYF

d_call: TRBD2
clone_size: .
j_call: TRBJ2-2
v_call: TRBV10-2
cdr3_nt: TGCGCCAGCAGGAATGTAGCGGGAGGCAACACCGGGGAGCTGTTTTTT
cdr3_aa: CASRNVAGGNTGELFF

d_call: .
clone_size: .
j_call: TRBJ2-7
v_call: TRBV5-1
cdr3_nt: TGCGCCAGCGGACGGACGCCTAGTCCCTACGAGCAGTACTTC
cdr3_aa: CASGRTPSPYEQYF

d_call: .
clone_size: .
j_call: TRBJ2-1
v_call: TRBV9
cdr3_nt: TGTGCCAGCAGCCCGGGGGAGGTATTGCAGTTCTTC
cdr3_aa: CASSPGEVLQFF

d_call: .
clone_size: .
j_call: TRBJ1-4
v_call: TRBV6-1
cdr3_nt: TGTGCCAGCATCCTTTGGGGGGCTGGGGAAAAACTGTTTTTT
cdr3_aa: CASILWGAGEKLFF

d_call: .
clone_size: many
j_call: TRBJ2-3
v_call: TRBV27
cdr3_nt: TGTGCCAGCAGCCCCCGCCCTTTCGAAGGCACAGATACGCAGTATTTT
cdr3_aa: CASSPRPFEGTDTQYF

d_call: .
clone_size: .
j_call: TRBJ1-2
v_call: TRBV5-1
cdr3_nt: TGCGCCAGCAGGGACACTAACTATGGCTACACCTTC
cdr3_aa: CASRDTNYGYTF

d_call: .
clone_size: .
j_call: TRBJ2-5
v_call: TRBV19
cdr3_nt: TGTGCCAGTAGTATGGGAGGATTCGCAGAGACCCAGTACTTC
cdr3_aa: CASSMGGFAETQYF

d_call: TRBD1
clone_size: .
j_call: TRBJ1-2
v_call: TRBV2
cdr3_nt: TGTGCCAGCAGTGCAGGACAGGTCAACTATGGCTACACCTTC
cdr3_aa: CASSAGQVNYGYTF

d_call: .
clone_size: few
j_call: TRBJ2-7
v_call: TRBV4-1
cdr3_nt: TGCGCCAGCAGCCGGTTGGGTGAGCAGTACTTC
cdr3_aa: CASSRLGEQYF

d_call: .
clone_size: .
j_call: TRBJ2-1
v_call: TRBV6-6
cdr3_nt: TGTGCCAGCAGTCCTACAGGGTACAATGAGCAGTTCTTC
cdr3_aa: CASSPTGYNEQFF

d_call: .
clone_size: .
j_call: TRBJ1-5
v_call: TRBV5-6
cdr3_nt: TGTGCCAGCAGTTCGACCCAAAAAAGGACGGGGGCGTTTTGGCCCCAGCATTTT
cdr3_aa: CASSSTQKRTGAFWPQHF

d_call: .
clone_size: .
j_call: TRBJ2-7
v_call: TRBV5-6
cdr3_nt: TGTGCCAGCAGCTTGGGGGGGAGACTAGGGTTCGGCAAATACGAGCAGTACTTC
cdr3_aa: CASSLGGRLGFGKYEQYF

d_call: TRBD2
clone_size: .
j_call: TRBJ2-5
v_call: TRBV6-6
cdr3_nt: TGTGCCAGCAGTCGGGAGGGTGGGATTCAAGAGACCCAGTACTTC
cdr3_aa: CASSREGGIQETQYF

d_call: .
clone_size: .
j_call: TRBJ2-1
v_call: TRBV9
cdr3_nt: TGTGCCAGCAGCGTAGATGCGGCAAGCTCCTACAATGAGCAGTTCTTC
cdr3_aa: CASSVDAASSYNEQFF

d_call: .
clone_size: .
j_call: TRBJ2-5
v_call: TRBV18
cdr3_nt: TGTGCCAGCTCACCACAGGCCACGCAGGAGACCCAGTACTTC
cdr3_aa: CASSPQATQETQYF

d_call: TRBD1
clone_size: .
j_call: TRBJ1-1
v_call: TRBV19
cdr3_nt: TGTGCCAGTAACCCGGACAGGGACGCTGAAGCTTTCTTT
cdr3_aa: CASNPDRDAEAFF

d_call: .
clone_size: .
j_call: TRBJ2-1
v_call: TRBV23-1
cdr3_nt: TGCGCCGGCACCTTCTCTCCCTCTGCTGTCTGCAGGGAGCAGTTCTTC
cdr3_aa: CAGTFSPSAVCREQFF

d_call: .
clone_size: .
j_call: TRBJ2-2
v_call: TRBV5-1
cdr3_nt: TGCGCCAGCAGCCCTGTGAAGCAGCTCGGATTCGAGGAGCTGTTTTTT
cdr3_aa: CASSPVKQLGFEELFF

d_call: TRBD1
clone_size: .
j_call: TRBJ1-5
v_call: TRBV5-5
cdr3_nt: TGTGCCAGCAGCTGGGGACAGGGAAATCAGCCCCAGCATTTT
cdr3_aa: CASSWGQGNQPQHF

d_call: TRBD1
clone_size: once
j_call: TRBJ1-2
v_call: TRBV19
cdr3_nt: TGTGCCAGTAGGGCACCTGGACAGGGGACCGGTGGCTACACCTTC
cdr3_aa: CASRAPGQGTGGYTF

d_call: .
clone_size: .
j_call: TRBJ2-5
v_call: TRBV30
cdr3_nt: TGTGCCTGGAGTTTAGCGGTGGGGACCCAGTACTTC
cdr3_aa: CAWSLAVGTQYF

d_call: .
clone_size: .
j_call: TRBJ2-1
v_call: TRBV7-8
cdr3_nt: TGTGCCAGCAACCCCCCGGGGTTGAGGAATGAGCAGTTCTTC
cdr3_aa: CASNPPGLRNEQFF

d_call: .
clone_size: .
j_call: TRBJ2-7
v_call: TRBV14
cdr3_nt: TGTGCCAGCAGCCAAGAAGGCGGGTATCAGTACTTC
cdr3_aa: CASSQEGGYQYF

d_call: .
clone_size: few
j_call: TRBJ2-7
v_call: TRBV5-6
cdr3_nt: TGTGCCAGCGGGACAAATGGGGCCTACGAGCAGTACTTC
cdr3_aa: CASGTNGAYEQYF